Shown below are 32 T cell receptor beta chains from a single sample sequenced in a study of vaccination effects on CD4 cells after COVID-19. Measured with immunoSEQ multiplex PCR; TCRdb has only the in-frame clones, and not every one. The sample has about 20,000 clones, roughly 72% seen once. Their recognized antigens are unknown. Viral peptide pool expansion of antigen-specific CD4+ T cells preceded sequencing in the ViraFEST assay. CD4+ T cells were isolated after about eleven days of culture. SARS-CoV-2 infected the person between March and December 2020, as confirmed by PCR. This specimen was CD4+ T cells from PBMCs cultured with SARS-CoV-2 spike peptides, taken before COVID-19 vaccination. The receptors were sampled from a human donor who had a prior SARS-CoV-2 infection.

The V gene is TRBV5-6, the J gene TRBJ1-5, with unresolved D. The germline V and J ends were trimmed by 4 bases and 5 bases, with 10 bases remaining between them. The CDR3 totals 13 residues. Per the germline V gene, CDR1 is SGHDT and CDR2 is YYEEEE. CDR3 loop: CASSADYDQPQHF. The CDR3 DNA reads TGTGCCAGCAGCGCGGACTATGATCAGCCCCAGCATTTT.

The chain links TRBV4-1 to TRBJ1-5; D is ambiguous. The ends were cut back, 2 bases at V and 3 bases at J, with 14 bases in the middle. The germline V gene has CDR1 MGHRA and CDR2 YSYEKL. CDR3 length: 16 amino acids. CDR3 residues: CASSQPPGGFNQPQHF. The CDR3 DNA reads TGCGCCAGCAGCCAACCCCCCGGTGGGTTCAATCAGCCCCAGCATTTT.

In DNA form, the CDR3 reads TGTGCCACCAGCAGAGATGGGGCGCGGGGGGGCCGGGCCGGGGAGCTGTTTTTT. As protein: CATSRDGARGGRAGELFF. This chain connects TRBV15 to TRBJ2-2, with 9 bases identical to TRBD2. Germline V CDR1 and CDR2: LNHNV, YYDKDF (reference sequence). This CDR3 is built from 18 residues. J was trimmed by 6 bases and V by 0 bases; bases with no gene match: 11.

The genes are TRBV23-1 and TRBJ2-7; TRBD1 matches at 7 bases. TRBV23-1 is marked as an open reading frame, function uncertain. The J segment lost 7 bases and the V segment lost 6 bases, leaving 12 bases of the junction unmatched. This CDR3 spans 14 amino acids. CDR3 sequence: CASSMHEGAREQYF. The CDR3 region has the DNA TGCGCCAGCAGCATGCATGAGGGGGCGCGGGAGCAGTACTTC.

DNA for the CDR3: TGTGCCAGTACTTCCCGGCCGGGACAGGGGTTCGGGGAGGCCCAGCATTTT. Protein product: CASTSRPGQGFGEAQHF. The V gene is TRBV19, the J gene TRBJ1-5, with TRBD1 identical over 10 bases. Germline loops: CDR1 LNHDA, CDR2 SQIVND (reference sequence). V shed 7 bases and J 11 bases; nucleotides not matched to a gene: 20. The CDR3 has 17 residues.

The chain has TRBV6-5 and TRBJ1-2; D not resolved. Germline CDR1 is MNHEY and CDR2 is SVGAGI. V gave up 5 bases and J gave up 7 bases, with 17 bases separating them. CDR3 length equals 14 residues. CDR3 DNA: TGTGCCAGCAGTCAGCGAGTAGCCTTCCGTGGCTACACCTTC. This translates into CASSQRVAFRGYTF.

The CDR3 nucleotides are TGTGCCAGCTCACCACCACTGCCAGGGGCTGGGGCCAACGTCCTGACTTTC. Protein: CASSPPLPGAGANVLTF. This chain uses TRBV18 with TRBJ2-6; a weak D match, TRBD1 (6 bases). In germline, CDR1 is KGHSH, CDR2 LQKENI. The CDR3 runs to 17 residues. V gave up 0 bases and J gave up 2 bases, with 11 bases separating them.

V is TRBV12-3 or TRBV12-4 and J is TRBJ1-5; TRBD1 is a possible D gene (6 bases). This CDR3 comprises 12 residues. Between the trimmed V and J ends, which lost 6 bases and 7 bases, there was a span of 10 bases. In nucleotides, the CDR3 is TGTGCCAGCAGAGACAGGTTGCAGCCCCAGCATTTT. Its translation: CASRDRLQPQHF.

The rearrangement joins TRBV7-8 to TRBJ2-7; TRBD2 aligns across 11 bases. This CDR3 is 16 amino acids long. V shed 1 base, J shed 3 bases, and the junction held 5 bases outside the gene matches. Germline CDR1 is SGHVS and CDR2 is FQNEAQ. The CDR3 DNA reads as TGTGCCAGCAGCTTAGATCTAGCGGGAGGATACTACGAGCAGTACTTC. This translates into CASSLDLAGGYYEQYF.

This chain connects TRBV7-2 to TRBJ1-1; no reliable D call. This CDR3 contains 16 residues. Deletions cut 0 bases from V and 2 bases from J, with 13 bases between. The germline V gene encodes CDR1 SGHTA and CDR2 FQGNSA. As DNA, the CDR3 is TGTGCCAGCAGCTTAGCCCCGGGATCCCCTAACACTGAAGCTTTCTTT. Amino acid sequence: CASSLAPGSPNTEAFF. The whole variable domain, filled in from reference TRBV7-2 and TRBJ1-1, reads GAGVSQSPSNKVTEKGKDVELRCDPISGHTALYWYRQSLGQGLEFLIYFQGNSAPDKSGLPSDRFSAERTGGSVSTLTIQRTQQEDSAVYLCASSLAPGSPNTEAFFGQGTRLTVV.

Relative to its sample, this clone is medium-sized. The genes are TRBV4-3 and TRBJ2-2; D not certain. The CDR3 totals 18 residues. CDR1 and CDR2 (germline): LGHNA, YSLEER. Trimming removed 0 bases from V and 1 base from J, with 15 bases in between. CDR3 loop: CASSQERSQPLNTGELFF. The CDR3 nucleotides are TGCGCCAGCAGCCAAGAAAGGTCGCAGCCACTGAACACCGGGGAGCTGTTTTTT.

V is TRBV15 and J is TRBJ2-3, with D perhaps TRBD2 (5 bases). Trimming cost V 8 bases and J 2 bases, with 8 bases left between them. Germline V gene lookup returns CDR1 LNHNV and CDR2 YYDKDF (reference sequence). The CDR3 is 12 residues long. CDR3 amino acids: CATGRLTDTQYF. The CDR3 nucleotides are TGTGCCACCGGGAGACTCACAGATACGCAGTATTTT.

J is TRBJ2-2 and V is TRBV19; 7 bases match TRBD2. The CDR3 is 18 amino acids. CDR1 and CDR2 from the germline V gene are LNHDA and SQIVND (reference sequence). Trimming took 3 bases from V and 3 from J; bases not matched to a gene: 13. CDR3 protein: CASSIGRWGGDHTGELFF. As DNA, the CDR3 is TGTGCCAGTAGTATTGGGCGGTGGGGAGGGGACCACACCGGGGAGCTGTTTTTT.

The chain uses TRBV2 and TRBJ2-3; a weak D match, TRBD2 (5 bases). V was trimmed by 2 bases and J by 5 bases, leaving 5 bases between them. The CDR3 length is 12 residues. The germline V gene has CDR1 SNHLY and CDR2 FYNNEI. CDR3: CASSESGDTQYF. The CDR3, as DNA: TGTGCCAGCAGTGAAAGCGGAGATACGCAGTATTTT. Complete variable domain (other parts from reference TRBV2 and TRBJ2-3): EPEVTQTPSHQVTQMGQEVILRCVPISNHLYFYWYRQILGQKVEFLVSFYNNEISEKSEIFDDQFSVERPDGSNFTLKIRSTKLEDSAMYFCASSESGDTQYFGPGTRLTVL.

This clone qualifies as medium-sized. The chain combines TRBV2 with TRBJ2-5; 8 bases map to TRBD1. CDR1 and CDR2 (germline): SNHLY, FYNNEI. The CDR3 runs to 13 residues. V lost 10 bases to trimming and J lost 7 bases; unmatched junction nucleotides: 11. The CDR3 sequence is CANGQGQRRTQYF. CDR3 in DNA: TGTGCCAACGGACAGGGCCAAAGAAGGACCCAGTACTTC.

The CDR3 DNA follows: TGTGCCAGCAGTTTCCCTGGCGTTTCACCCCTCCACTTT. The encoded protein is CASSFPGVSPLHF. The genes are TRBV27 and TRBJ1-6; D is uncertain. The CDR3 has 13 amino acids. The germline V gene has CDR1 MNHEY and CDR2 SMNVEV (reference sequence). V dropped 3 bases and J dropped 9 bases, with 9 bases sitting between them.

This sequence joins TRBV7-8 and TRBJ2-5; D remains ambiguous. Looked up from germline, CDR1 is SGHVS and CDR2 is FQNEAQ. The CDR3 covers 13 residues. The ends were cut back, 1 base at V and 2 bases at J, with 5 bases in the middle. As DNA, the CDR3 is TGTGCCAGCAGCTTAGGTCTGCAAGAGACCCAGTACTTC. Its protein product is CASSLGLQETQYF.

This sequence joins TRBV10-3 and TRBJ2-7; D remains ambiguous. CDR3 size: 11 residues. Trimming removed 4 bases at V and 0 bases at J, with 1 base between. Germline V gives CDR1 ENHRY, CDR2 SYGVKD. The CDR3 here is CAISVSYEQYF. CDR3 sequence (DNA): TGTGCCATCAGTGTCTCCTACGAGCAGTACTTC.

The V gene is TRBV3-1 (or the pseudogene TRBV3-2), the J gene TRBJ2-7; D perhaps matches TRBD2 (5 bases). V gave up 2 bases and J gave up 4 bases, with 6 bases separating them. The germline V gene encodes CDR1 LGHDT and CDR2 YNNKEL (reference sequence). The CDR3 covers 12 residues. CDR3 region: CASSQSGYEQYF. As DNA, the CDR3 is TGTGCCAGCAGCCAAAGCGGTTACGAGCAGTACTTC.

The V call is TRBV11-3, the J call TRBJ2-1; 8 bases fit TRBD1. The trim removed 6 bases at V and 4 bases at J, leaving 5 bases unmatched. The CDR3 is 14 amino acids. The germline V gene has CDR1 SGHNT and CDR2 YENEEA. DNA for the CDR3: TGTGCCAGCAGGTTACAGGGGGAATACAATGAGCAGTTCTTC. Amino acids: CASRLQGEYNEQFF.

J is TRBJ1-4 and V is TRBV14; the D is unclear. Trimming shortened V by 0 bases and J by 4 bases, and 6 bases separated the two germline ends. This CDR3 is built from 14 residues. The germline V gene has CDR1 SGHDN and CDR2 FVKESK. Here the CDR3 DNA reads TGTGCCAGCAGCCAAGAGTACAGTAATGAAAAACTGTTTTTT. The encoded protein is CASSQEYSNEKLFF.

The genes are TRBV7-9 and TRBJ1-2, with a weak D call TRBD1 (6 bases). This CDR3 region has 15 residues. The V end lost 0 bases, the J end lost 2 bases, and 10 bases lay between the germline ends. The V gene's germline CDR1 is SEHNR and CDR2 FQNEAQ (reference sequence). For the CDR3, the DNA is TGTGCCAGCAGCTTAGCGGGGGGCGCGAACTATGGCTACACCTTC. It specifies CASSLAGGANYGYTF.

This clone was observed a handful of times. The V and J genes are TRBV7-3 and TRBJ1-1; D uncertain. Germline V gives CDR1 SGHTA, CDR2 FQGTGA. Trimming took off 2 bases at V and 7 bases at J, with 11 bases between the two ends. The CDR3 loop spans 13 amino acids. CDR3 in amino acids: CASSLSYGDEAFF. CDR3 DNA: TGTGCCAGCAGCTTATCTTACGGGGATGAAGCTTTCTTT.

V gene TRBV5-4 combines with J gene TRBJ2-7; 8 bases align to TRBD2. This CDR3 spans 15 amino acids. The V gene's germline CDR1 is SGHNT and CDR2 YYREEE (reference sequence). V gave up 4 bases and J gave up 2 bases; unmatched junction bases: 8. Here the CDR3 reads CASSRGGLGTYEQYF. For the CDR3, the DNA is TGTGCCAGCAGCAGGGGGGGACTAGGAACCTACGAGCAGTACTTC.

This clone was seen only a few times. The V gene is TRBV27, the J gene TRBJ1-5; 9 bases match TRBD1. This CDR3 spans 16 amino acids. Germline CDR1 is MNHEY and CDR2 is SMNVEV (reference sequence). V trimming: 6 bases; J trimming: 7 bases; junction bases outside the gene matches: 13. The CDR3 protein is CASSRTGTGISQPQHF. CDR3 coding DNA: TGTGCCAGCAGCCGGACCGGGACAGGGATTAGCCAGCCCCAGCATTTT.

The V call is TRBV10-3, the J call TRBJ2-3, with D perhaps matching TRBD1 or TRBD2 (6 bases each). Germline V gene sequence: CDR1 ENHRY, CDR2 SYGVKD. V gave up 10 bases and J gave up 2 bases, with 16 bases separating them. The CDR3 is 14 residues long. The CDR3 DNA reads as TGTGCCACCCGACCTGGGGGGCCCACAGATACGCAGTATTTT. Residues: CATRPGGPTDTQYF.

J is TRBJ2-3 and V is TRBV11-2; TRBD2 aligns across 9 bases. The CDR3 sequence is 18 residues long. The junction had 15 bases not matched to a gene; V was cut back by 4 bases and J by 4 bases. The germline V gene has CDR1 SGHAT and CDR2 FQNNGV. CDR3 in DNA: TGTGCCAGCAGCTCCGATGGGGCGGGGGGGCAGTTTTCAGATACGCAGTATTTT. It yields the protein CASSSDGAGGQFSDTQYF.

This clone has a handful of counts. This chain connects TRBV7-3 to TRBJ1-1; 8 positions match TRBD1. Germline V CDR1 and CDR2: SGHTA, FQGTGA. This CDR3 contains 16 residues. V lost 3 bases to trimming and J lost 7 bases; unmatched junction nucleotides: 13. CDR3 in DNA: TGTGCCAGCAGCTTGGCGACAGGGGCCGCAATGGGTGAAGCTTTCTTT. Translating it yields CASSLATGAAMGEAFF.

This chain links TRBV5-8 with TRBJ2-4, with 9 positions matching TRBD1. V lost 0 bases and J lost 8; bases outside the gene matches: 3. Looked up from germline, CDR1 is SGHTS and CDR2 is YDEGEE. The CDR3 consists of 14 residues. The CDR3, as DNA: TGTGCCAGCAGCTTGGACAGGGGGCGTGACATTCAGTACTTC. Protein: CASSLDRGRDIQYF.

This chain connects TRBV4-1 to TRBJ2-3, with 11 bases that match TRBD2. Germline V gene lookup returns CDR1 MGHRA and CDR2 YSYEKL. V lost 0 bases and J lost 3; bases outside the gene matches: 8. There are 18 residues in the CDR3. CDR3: CASSQEETSGGRTDTQYF. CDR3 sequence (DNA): TGCGCCAGCAGCCAAGAAGAAACTAGCGGGGGACGAACAGATACGCAGTATTTT.

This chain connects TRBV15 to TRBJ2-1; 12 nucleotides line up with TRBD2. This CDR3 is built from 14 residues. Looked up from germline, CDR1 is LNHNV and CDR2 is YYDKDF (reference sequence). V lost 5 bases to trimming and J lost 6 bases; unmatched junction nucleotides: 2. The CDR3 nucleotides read TGTGCCACCAGCCCGGGACTAGCGGGCAATGAGCAGTTCTTC. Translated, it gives CATSPGLAGNEQFF. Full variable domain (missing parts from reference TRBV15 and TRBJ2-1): DAMVIQNPRYQVTQFGKPVTLSCSQTLNHNVMYWYQQKSSQAPKLLFHYYDKDFNNEADTPDNFQSRRPNTSFCFLDIRSPGLGDTAMYLCATSPGLAGNEQFFGPGTRLTVL.

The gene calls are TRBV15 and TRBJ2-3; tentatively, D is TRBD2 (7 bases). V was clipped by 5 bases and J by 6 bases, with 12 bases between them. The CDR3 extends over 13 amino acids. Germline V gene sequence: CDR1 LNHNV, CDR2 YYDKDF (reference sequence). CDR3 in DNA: TGTGCCACCAGCCCTCGGGGGGCGGATACGCAGTATTTT. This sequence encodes CATSPRGADTQYF.